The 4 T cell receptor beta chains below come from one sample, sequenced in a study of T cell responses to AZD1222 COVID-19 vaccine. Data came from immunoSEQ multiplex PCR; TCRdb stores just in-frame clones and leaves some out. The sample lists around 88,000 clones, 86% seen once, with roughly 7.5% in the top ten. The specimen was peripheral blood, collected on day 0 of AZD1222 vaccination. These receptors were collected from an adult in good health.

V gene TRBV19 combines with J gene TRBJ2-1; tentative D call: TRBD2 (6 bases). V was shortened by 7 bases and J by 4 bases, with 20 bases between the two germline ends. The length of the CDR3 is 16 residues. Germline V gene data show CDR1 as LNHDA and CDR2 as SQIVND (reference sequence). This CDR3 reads CASTPSGKAGYNEQFF. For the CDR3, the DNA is TGTGCCAGTACCCCATCCGGGAAGGCGGGATACAATGAGCAGTTCTTC.

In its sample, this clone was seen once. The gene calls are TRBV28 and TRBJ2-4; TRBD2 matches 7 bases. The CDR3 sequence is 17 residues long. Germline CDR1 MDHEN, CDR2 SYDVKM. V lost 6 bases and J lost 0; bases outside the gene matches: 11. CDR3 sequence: CASRPLKRGLAKNIQYF. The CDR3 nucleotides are TGTGCCAGCAGGCCCCTTAAGCGGGGATTAGCCAAAAACATTCAGTACTTC. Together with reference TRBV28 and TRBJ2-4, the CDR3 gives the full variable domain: DVKVTQSSRYLVKRTGEKVFLECVQDMDHENMFWYRQDPGLGLRLIYFSYDVKMKEKGDIPEGYSVSREKKERFSLILESASTNQTSMYLCASRPLKRGLAKNIQYFGAGTRLSVL.

The CDR3 reads CAWSRQYGDYTF. CDR3 DNA sequence: TGTGCCTGGAGTCGCCAGTATGGGGACTACACCTTC. The rearrangement joins TRBV30 to TRBJ1-2; D is uncertain. The germline V and J ends were trimmed by 2 bases and 10 bases, with 14 bases remaining between them. CDR3 length: 12 amino acids. Germline V gene data show CDR1 as GTSNPN and CDR2 as SVGIG (reference sequence).

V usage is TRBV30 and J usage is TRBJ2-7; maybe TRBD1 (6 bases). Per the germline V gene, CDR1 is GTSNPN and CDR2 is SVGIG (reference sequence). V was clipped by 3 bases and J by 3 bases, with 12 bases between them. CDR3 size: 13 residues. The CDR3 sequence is CAWSRDTHYEQYF. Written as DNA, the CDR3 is TGTGCCTGGAGCCGGGACACCCACTACGAGCAGTACTTC.